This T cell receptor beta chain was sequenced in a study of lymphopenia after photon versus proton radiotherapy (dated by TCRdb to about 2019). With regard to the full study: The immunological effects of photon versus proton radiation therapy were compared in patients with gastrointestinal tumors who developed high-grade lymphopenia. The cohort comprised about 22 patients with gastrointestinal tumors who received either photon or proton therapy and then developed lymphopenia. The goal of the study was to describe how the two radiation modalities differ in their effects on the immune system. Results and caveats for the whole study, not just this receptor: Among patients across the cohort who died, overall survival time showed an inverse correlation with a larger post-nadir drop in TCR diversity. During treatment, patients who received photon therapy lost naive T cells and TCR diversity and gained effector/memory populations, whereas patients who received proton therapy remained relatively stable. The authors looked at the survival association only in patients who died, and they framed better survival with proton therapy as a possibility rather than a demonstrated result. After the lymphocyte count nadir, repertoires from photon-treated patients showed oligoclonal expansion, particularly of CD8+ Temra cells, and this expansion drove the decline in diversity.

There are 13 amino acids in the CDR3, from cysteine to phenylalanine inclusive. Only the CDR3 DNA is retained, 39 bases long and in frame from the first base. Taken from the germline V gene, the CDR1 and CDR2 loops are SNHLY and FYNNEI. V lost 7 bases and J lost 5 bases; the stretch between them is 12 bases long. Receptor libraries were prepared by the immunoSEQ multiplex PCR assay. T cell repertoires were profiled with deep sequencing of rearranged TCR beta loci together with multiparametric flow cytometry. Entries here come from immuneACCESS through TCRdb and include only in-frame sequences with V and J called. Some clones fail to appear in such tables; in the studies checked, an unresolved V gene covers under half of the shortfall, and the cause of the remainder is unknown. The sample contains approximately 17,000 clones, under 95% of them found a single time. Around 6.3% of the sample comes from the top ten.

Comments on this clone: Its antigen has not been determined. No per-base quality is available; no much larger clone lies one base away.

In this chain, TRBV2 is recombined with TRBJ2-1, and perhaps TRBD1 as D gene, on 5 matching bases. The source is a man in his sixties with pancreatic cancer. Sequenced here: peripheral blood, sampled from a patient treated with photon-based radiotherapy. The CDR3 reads CASKGQGHNEQFF. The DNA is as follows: TGTGCCAGCAAGGGCCAGGGCCACAATGAGCAGTTCTTC.